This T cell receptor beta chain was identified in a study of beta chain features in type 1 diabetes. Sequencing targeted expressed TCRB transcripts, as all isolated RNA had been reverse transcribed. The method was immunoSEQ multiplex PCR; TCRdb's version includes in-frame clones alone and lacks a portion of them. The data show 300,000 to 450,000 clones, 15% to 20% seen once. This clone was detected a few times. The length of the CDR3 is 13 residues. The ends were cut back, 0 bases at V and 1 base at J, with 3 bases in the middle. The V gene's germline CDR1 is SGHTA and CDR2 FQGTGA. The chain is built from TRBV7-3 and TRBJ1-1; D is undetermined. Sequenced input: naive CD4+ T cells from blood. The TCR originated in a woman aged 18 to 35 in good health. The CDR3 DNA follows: TGTGCCAGCAGCTTAACCCAGAACACTGAAGCTTTCTTT. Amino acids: CASSLTQNTEAFF.